The 14 T cell receptor beta chains in this list originate from one sample, sequenced in a study of CD8+CD57+ T cells in acquired aplastic anemia. All patients picked for sequencing had shown, by flow cytometry, an expansion of CD8+CD57+ cells. TCR beta VDJ and CDR3 profiles were obtained from a genomic DNA template. TCRdb passed the reads through MiXCR, listing each CDR3 protein once. The table has 150,000 to 200,000 distinct CDR3 sequences, over 40% seen once; the top ten hold 3.2%. Source material: sorted CD4+, CD8+, or CD8+CD57+ T cells (not recorded which) from PBMCs. These receptors came from a human donor with aplastic anemia.

This clonotype was seen a single time. V and J are TRBV10-3 and TRBJ1-1; 7 bases are a match to TRBD1. Per the germline V gene, CDR1 is ENHRY and CDR2 is SYGVKD. V lost 6 bases, J lost 3 bases, and 7 bases stayed unmatched. CDR3 length: 14 amino acids. CDR3: CAIRWTGMDTEAFF. DNA of the CDR3: TGTGCCATCAGATGGACAGGAATGGACACTGAAGCTTTCTTT.

This clonotype has a count of ten or more. The J gene is TRBJ2-2, the V gene TRBV5-1; D ambiguous. The CDR3 spans 15 residues. Trimming took off 3 bases at V and 1 base at J, with 10 bases between the two ends. Per the germline V gene, CDR1 is SGHRS and CDR2 is YFSETQ. This CDR3 is CASSSTPENTGELFF. Here the CDR3 DNA reads TGCGCCAGCAGCTCGACACCGGAGAACACCGGGGAGCTGTTTTTT.

As for this clonotype: At one end the junction does not follow the germline gene, possibly because of a read error. V usage is TRBV20-1 and J usage is TRBJ1-1, with D hard to call. Germline V lookup: CDR1 DFQATT, CDR2 SNEGSKA (reference sequence). There are 12 residues in the CDR3. CDR3 protein: CSAGLAGTEAFF. The DNA for the CDR3 is TGCAGTGCTGGACTAGCGGGAACTGAGGCTTTCTTT.

This clonotype occurred many times. The chain recombines TRBV25-1 with TRBJ1-1; D not certain. The CDR3 covers 13 residues. Germline V gene sequence: CDR1 MGHDK, CDR2 SYGVNS. V lost 4 bases to trimming and J lost 1 base, with 7 bases between them. The CDR3: CASSGWGNTEAFF. The CDR3 bases are TGTGCCAGCAGTGGGTGGGGGAACACTGAAGCTTTCTTT.

The V gene is TRBV9, the J gene TRBJ1-2; 7 bases agree with TRBD1. CDR3 length: 17 residues. Germline loops: CDR1 SGDLS, CDR2 YYNGEE. V shed 0 bases, J shed 8 bases, and the junction held 16 bases outside the gene matches. The CDR3 nucleotides read TGTGCCAGCAGCGTAGAAGCAGGGGGAGCGGTTCTGGGAGGCTACACCTTC. Encoded protein: CASSVEAGGAVLGGYTF.

As regards this clonotype: This CDR3 is missing its conserved last phenylalanine or tryptophan, likely due to a read error. This chain uses TRBV7-6 with TRBJ2-5; D call uncertain. This CDR3 contains 13 residues. V was cut by 3 bases and J by 1 base, with 6 bases left in between. Germline V gene data show CDR1 as SGHVS and CDR2 as FNYEAQ. The chain's CDR3 is CASSLVPQETQYI. In nucleotides, the CDR3 is TGTGCCAGCAGCTTGGTACCCCAAGAGACCCAGTACATC.

The chain has TRBV12-3 or TRBV12-4 and TRBJ1-2; D possibly corresponds to TRBD1 (6 bases). The CDR3 is made up of 14 amino acids. V shed 3 bases and J shed 8 bases, with 16 bases lying between them. Written as DNA, the CDR3 is TGTGCCAGCAGTTTTATAGGGGGGAGGTGGGGCTACACCTTC. It encodes CASSFIGGRWGYTF.

This clonotype was detected only a few times. This chain joins TRBV6-2 or TRBV6-3 and TRBJ2-1, with 9 nucleotides matching TRBD2. Germline V gene data show CDR1 as MNHEY and CDR2 as SVGEGT. CDR3 length: 16 residues. V dropped 7 bases and J dropped 4; count of bases not matched to a gene: 11. CDR3 residues: CASTSVFSGGYNEQFF. The DNA of the CDR3 is TGTGCCAGCACCTCGGTTTTTAGCGGGGGTTACAATGAGCAGTTCTTC.

This clonotype showed up many times. The chain carries TRBV20-1 and TRBJ1-4, with a weak D call TRBD1 (6 bases). This CDR3 is built from 13 residues. Looked up from germline, CDR1 is DFQATT and CDR2 is SNEGSKA (reference sequence). Trimming took off 5 bases at V and 8 bases at J, with 15 bases between the two ends. The CDR3 reads CSAAHREGEKLFF. CDR3 sequence (DNA): TGCAGTGCTGCCCACAGGGAGGGAGAAAAACTGTTTTTT.

Regarding this clonotype: Being one base from a much bigger clone, this may be a read error. This chain links TRBV7-2 with TRBJ2-5; 9 positions match TRBD2. The CDR3 consists of 14 residues. The germline gives CDR1 SGHTA, CDR2 FQGNSA. V was pared by 7 bases and J by 4 bases, with 7 bases of the junction left unmatched. The CDR3 DNA reads TGTGCCAGCAACCAGAGAGCGGGGGGAGAGACCCAGTACTTC. It encodes CASNQRAGGETQYF.

The chain carries TRBV19 and TRBJ1-2, with D perhaps TRBD1 (5 bases). V was clipped by 0 bases and J by 4 bases, with 15 bases between them. Germline CDR1 LNHDA, CDR2 SQIVND (reference sequence). This CDR3 comprises 16 residues. CDR3 protein: CASSIEARGRGYGYTF. Here the CDR3 DNA reads TGTGCCAGTAGTATAGAAGCACGGGGAAGGGGCTATGGCTACACCTTC.

CDR3: CASSRRTGGTEAFF. CDR3 coding DNA: TGCGCCAGCAGTCGCCGGACAGGGGGCACTGAAGCTTTCTTT. This chain connects TRBV5-1 to TRBJ1-1; 10 nucleotides agree with TRBD1. Trimming took 5 bases from V and 4 from J; bases not matched to a gene: 5. The CDR3 contains 14 residues. Germline loops: CDR1 SGHRS, CDR2 YFSETQ.

There are many counts of this clonotype. The rearrangement uses TRBV12-3 or TRBV12-4 and TRBJ1-1, with D unclear. The CDR3 runs to 12 residues. Trimming shortened V by 6 bases and J by 3 bases, and 8 bases separated the two germline ends. CDR3 nucleotide sequence: TGTGCCAGCAGACCAGAGGACACTGAAGCTTTCTTT. This gives the protein CASRPEDTEAFF.

The rearrangement links TRBV15 to TRBJ1-4; D ambiguous. Per germline, CDR1 LNHNV and CDR2 YYDKDF (reference sequence). This CDR3 contains 12 residues. Between the trimmed V and J ends, which lost 8 bases and 5 bases, there was a span of 9 bases. This chain's CDR3 is CATAQANEKLFF. The CDR3 coding sequence is TGTGCCACCGCGCAGGCAAATGAAAAACTGTTTTTT.